This T cell receptor beta chain comes out of a study of blood T cell repertoires in COVID-19. For the study at large: The analysed material was cDNA or gDNA that came from T cells, B-cell-depleted T cells, or PBMCs.

The sample holds one count of this clone. In the original processing: Estimates of nucleated cell counts were drawn from the amplification of reference gene primers. Measured with immunoSEQ multiplex PCR; TCRdb has only the in-frame clones, and not every one. V, J and clone size derive from that table, while D and trimming were established from the DNA sequence. The sample includes some 120,000 clones, about three quarters of them seen just once. V lost 5 bases, J lost 10 bases, and 10 bases stayed unmatched. The CDR3 runs 14 residues. The germline V gene encodes CDR1 MNHEY and CDR2 SMNVEV (reference sequence).

The sequence was obtained from a woman between 70 and 85 years old with acute or convalescent COVID-19. The chain couples TRBV27 to TRBJ2-1; 8 positions match TRBD2. The sequenced material came from peripheral blood. The CDR3 reads CASSPLPGGSEQFF. Written as DNA, the CDR3 is TGTGCCAGCAGTCCCCTCCCGGGGGGGAGCGAGCAGTTCTTC.